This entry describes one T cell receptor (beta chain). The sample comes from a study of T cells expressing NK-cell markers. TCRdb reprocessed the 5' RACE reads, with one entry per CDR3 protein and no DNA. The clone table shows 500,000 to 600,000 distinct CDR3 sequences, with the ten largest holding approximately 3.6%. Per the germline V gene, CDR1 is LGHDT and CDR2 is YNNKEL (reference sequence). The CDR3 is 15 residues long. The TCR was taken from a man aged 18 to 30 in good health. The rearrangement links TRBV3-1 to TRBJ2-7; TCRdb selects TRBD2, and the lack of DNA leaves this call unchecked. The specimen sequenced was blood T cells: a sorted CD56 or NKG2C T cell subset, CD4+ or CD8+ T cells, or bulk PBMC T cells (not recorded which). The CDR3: CASTHGDSLTYEQYF.